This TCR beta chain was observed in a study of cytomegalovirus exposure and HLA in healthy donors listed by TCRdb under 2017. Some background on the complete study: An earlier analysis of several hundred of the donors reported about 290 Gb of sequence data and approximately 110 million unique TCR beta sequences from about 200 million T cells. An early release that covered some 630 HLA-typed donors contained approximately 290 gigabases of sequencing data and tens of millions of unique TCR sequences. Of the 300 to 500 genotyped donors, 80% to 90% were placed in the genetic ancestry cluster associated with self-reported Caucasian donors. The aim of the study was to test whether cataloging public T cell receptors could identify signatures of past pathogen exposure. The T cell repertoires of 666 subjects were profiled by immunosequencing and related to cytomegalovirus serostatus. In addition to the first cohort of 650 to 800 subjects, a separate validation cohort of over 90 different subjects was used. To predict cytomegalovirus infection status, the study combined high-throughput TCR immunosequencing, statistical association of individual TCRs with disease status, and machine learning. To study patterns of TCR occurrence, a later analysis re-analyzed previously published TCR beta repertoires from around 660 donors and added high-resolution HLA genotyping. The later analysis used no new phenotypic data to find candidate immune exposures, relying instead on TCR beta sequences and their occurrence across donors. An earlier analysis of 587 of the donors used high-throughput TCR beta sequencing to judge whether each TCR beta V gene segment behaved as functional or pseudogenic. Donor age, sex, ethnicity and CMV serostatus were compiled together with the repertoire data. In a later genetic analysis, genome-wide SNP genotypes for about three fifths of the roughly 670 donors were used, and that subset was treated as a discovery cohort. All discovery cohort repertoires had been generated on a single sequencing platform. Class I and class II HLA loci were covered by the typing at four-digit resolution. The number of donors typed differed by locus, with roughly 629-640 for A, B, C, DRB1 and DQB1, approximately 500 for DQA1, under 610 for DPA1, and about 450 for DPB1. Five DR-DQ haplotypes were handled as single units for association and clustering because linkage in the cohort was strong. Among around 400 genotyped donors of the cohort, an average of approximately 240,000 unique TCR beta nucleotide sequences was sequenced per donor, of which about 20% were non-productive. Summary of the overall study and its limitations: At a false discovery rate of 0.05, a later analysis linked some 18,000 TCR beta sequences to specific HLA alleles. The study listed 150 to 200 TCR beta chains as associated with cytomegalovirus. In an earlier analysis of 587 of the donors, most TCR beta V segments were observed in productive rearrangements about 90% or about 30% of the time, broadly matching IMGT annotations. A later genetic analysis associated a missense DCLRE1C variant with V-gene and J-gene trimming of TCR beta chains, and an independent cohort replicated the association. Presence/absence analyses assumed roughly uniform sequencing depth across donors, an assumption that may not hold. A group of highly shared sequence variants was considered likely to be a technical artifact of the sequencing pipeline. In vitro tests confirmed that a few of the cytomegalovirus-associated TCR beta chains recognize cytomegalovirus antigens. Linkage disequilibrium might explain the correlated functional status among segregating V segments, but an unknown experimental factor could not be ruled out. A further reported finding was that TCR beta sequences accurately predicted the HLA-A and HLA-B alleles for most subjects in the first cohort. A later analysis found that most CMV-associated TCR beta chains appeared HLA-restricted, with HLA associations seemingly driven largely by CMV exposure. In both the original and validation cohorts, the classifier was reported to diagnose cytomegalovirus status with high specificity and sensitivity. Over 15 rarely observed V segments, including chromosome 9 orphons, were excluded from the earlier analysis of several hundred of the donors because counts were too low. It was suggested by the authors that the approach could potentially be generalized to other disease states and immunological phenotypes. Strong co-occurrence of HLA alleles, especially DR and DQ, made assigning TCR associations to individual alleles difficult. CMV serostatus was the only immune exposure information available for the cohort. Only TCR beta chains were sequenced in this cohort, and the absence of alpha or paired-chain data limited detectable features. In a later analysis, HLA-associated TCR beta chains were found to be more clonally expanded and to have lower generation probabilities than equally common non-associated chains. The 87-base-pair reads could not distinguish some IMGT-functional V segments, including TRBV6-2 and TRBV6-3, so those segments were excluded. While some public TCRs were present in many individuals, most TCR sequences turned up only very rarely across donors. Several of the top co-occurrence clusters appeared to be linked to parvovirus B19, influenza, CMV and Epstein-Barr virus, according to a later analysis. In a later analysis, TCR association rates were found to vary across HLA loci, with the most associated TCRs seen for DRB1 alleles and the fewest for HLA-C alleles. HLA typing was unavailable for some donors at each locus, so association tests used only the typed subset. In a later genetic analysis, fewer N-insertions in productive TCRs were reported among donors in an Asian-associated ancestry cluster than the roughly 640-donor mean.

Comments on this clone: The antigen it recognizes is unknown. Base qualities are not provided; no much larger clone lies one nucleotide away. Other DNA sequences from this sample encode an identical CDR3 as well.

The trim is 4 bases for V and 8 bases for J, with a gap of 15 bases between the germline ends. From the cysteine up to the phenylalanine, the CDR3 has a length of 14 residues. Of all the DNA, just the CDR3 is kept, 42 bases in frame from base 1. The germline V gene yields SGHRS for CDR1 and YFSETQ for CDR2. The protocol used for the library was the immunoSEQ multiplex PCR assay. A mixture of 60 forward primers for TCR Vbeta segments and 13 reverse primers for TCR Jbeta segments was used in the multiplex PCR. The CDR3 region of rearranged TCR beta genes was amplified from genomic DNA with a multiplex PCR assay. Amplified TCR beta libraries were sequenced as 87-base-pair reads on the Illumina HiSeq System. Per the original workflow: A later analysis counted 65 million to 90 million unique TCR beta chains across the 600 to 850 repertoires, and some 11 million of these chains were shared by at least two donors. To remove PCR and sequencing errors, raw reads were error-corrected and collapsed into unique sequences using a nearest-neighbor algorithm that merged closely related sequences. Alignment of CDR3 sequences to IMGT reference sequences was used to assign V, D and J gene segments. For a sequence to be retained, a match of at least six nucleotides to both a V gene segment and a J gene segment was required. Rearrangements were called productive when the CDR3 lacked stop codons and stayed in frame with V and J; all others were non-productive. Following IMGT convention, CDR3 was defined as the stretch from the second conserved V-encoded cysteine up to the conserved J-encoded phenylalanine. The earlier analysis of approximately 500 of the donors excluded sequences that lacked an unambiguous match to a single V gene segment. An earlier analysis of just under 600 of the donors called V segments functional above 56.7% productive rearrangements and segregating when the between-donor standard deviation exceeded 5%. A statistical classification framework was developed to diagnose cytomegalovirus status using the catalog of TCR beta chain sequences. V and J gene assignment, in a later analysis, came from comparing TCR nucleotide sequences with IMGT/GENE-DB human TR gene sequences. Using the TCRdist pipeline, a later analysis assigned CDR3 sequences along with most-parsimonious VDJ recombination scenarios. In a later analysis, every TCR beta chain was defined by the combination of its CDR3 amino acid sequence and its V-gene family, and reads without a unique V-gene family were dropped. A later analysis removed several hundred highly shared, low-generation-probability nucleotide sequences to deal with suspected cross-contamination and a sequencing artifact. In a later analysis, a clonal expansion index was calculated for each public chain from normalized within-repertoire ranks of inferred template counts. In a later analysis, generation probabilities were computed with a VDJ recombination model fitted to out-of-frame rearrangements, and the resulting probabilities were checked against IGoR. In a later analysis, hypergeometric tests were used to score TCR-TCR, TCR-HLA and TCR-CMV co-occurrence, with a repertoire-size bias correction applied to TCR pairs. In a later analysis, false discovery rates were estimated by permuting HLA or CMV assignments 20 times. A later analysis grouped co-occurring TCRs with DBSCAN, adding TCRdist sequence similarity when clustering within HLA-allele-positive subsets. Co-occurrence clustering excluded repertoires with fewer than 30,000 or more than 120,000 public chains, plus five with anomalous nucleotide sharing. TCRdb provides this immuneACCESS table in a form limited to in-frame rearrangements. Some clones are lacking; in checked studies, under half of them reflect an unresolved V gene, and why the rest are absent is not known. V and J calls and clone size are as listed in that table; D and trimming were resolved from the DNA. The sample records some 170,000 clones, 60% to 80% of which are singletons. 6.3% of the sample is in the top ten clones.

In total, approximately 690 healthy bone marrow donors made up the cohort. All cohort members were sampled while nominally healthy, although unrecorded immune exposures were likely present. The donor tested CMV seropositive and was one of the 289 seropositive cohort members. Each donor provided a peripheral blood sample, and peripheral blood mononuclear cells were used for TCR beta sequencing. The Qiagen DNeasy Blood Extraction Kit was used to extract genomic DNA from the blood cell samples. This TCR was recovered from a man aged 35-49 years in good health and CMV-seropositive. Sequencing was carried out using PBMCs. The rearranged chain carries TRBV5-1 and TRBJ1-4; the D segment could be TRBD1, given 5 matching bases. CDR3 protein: CASSPGQGGEKLFF. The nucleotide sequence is TGCGCCAGCAGCCCCGGGCAGGGCGGCGAAAAACTGTTTTTT.